This TCR beta chain comes out of a study of T-cell memory formation after mild COVID-19. Study-wide findings and caveats: Among CD4+ contracting clones, most were CM and EM, and CD8+ ones EMRA. Detection of some responders pre-infection suggested pre-existing cross-reactive memory T cells participated.

This clonotype was seen a few times. Its antigen is still unknown. The CDR3 has 13 residues. From germline, CDR1 is DFQATT and CDR2 SNEGSKA (reference sequence). The V and J ends lost 1 base and 4 bases respectively, with 8 bases between them. The TCR alpha and TCR beta cDNA libraries, bearing sample barcodes and UMIs, were generated by 5'RACE using constant-segment primers. MiXCR, run by TCRdb on the 5' RACE reads, gives a single entry per CDR3 protein. The repertoire includes 210,000 or so distinct CDR3 sequences, roughly a tenth of them detected once, and 3% to 3.5% sits in the top ten. What was sequenced was PBMCs or a T cell subset sorted from them (not recorded which). The clonotype comes from a man younger than 35 who had mild COVID-19 (a few samples of this study predate the infection). Cell type and time point are not known. The J gene is TRBJ1-5, the V gene TRBV20-1, with D unclear. The CDR3 is CSARGFRNQPQHF. In nucleotides, the CDR3 is TGCAGTGCTAGAGGTTTCAGGAATCAGCCCCAGCATTTT.